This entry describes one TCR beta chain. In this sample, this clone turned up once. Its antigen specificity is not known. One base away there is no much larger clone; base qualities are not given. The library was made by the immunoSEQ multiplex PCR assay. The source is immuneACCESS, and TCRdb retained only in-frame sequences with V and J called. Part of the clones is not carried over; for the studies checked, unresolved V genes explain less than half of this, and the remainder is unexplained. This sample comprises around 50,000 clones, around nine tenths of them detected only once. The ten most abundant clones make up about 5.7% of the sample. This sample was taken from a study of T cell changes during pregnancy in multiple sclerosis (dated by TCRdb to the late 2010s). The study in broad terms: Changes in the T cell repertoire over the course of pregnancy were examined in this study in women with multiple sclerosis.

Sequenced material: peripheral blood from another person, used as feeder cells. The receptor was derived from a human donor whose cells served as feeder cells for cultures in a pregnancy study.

The DNA reads TGTGCCAGCAGTTTCCGCAGGGCCGCAACTAATGAAAAACTGTTTTTT. This translates into CASSFRRAATNEKLFF. The sequence joins TRBV27 to TRBJ1-4, and the D gene may be TRBD1, 5 bases matching. Taken from the germline V gene (reference sequence), the CDR1 and CDR2 loops are MNHEY and SMNVEV. From the cysteine up to the phenylalanine, the CDR3 has a length of 16 residues. Kept here is only the CDR3 DNA, which spans 48 bases and is read in frame from base 1. V lost 3 bases and J lost 0 bases; the stretch between them is 11 bases long.